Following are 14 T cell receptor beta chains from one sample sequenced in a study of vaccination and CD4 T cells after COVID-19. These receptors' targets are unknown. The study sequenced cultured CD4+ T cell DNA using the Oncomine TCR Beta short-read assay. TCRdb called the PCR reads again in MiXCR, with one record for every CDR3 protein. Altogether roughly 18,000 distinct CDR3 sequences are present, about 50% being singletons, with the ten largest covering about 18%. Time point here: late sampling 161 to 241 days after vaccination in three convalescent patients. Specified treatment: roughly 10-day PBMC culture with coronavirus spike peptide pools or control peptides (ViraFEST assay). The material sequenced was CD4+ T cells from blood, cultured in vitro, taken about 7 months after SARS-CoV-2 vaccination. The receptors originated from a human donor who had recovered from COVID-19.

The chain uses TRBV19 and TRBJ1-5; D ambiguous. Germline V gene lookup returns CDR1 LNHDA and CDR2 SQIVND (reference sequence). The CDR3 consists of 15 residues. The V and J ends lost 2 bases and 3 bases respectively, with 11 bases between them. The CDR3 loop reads CASSIRNMLNQPQHF. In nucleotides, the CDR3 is TGTGCCAGTAGTATACGGAACATGCTCAATCAGCCCCAGCATTTT. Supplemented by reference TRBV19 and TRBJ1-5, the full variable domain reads DGGITQSPKYLFRKEGQNVTLSCEQNLNHDAMYWYRQDPGQGLRLIYYSQIVNDFQKGDIAEGYSVSREKKESFPLTVTSAQKNPTAFYLCASSIRNMLNQPQHFGDGTRLSIL.

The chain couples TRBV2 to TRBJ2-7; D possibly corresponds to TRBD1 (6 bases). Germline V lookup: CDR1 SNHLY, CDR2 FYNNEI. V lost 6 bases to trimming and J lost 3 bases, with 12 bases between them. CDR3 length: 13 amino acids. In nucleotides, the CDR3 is TGTGCCAGCAGGAGAACAGGGTTCTACGAGCAGTACTTC. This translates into CASRRTGFYEQYF.

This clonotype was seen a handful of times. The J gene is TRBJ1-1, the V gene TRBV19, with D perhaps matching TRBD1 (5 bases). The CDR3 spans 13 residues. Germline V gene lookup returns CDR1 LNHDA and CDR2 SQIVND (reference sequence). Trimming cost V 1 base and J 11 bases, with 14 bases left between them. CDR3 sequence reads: CASSIAGTQVAFF. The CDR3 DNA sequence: TGTGCCAGTAGTATAGCAGGGACTCAGGTGGCTTTCTTT.

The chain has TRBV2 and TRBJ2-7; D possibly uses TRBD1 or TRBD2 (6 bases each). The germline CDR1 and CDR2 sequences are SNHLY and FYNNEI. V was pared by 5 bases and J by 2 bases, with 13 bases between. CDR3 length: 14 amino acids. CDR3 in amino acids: CASSPQGGPYEQYF. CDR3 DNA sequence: TGTGCCAGCAGTCCACAGGGAGGCCCCTACGAGCAGTACTTC.

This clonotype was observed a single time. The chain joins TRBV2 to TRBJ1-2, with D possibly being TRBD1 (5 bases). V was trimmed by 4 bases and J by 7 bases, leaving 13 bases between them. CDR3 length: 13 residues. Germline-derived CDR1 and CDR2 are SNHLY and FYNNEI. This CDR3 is CASSGQRDPGYTF. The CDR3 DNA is TGTGCCAGCAGTGGACAGCGGGACCCTGGCTACACCTTC.

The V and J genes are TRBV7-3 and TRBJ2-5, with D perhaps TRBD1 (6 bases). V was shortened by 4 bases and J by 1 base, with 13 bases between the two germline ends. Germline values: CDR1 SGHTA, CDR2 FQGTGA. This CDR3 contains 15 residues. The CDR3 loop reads CASSSSGAVQETQYF. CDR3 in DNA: TGTGCCAGCAGCTCCTCAGGGGCTGTCCAAGAGACCCAGTACTTC.

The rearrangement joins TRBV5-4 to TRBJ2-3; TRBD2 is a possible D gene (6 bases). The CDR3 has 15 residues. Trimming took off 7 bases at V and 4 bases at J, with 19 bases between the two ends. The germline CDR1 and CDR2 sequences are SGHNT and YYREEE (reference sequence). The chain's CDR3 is CASRSGSGVPDTQYF. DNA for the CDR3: TGTGCCAGCCGCTCGGGGTCGGGGGTACCAGATACGCAGTATTTT.

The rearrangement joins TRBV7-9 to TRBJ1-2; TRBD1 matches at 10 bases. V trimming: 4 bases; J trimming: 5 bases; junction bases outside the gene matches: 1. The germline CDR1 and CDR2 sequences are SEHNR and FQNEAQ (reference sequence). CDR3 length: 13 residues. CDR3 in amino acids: CASSWDRGYGYTF. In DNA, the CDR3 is TGTGCCAGCAGCTGGGACAGGGGTTATGGCTACACCTTC.

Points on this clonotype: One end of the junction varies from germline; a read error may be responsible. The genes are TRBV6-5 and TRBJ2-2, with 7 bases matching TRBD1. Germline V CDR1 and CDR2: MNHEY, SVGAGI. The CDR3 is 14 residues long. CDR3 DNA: TGTGCCAGCAGCTACTGGGGGACAGCCGGGGAGCTGTTTTTT. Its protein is CASSYWGTAGELFF.

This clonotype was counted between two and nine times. The CDR3 loop is CASRSTGETYEQYF. The CDR3 nucleotides read TGTGCCAGTAGGAGCACGGGGGAGACCTACGAGCAGTACTTC. The chain recombines TRBV19 with TRBJ2-7, with D tentatively TRBD2 (6 bases). The germline V gene encodes CDR1 LNHDA and CDR2 SQIVND (reference sequence). There are 14 residues in the CDR3. V was shortened by 6 bases and J by 2 bases, with 14 bases between the two germline ends.

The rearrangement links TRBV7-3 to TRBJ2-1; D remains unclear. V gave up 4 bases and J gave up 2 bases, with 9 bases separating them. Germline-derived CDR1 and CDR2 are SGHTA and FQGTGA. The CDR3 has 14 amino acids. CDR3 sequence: CASSSDPTYNEQFF. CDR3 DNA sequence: TGTGCCAGCAGCTCCGACCCGACCTACAATGAGCAGTTCTTC.

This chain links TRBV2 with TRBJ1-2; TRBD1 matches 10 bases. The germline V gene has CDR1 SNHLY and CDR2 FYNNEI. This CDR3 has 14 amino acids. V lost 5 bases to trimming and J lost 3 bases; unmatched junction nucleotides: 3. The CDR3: CASSQDRGDYGYTF. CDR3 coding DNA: TGTGCCAGCAGTCAGGACAGGGGGGACTATGGCTACACCTTC.

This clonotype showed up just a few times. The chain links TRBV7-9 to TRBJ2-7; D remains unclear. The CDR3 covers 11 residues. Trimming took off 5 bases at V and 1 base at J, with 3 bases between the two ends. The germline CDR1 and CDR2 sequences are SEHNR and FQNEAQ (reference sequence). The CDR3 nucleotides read TGTGCCAGCAGCCCATCCTACGAGCAGTACTTC. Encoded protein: CASSPSYEQYF.

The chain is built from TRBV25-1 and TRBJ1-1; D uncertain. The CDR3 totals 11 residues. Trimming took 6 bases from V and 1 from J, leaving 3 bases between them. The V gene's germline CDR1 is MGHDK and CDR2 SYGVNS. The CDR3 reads CASRRNTEAFF. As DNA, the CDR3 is TGTGCCAGCAGAAGGAACACTGAAGCTTTCTTT.